This T cell receptor beta chain was recorded in a study of shared clonotypes between healthy human individuals. Findings and caveats of the study: Only blood underwent sampling, and tissue repertoires likely differ. At large depth, rarefaction still showed sorted-subset sequencing to be incomplete.

The repertoire was sequenced with immunoSEQ multiplex PCR; TCRdb's copy has only in-frame clones and lacks some. This table holds some 2 million clones, about 95% found once. V lost 1 base, J lost 4 bases, and 15 bases lay in between. Germline lookup yields CDR1 SGHTS and CDR2 YDEGEE. This CDR3 comprises 17 residues. As to this clone: Its specificity is not known.

Naive-designated CD8 cells lacked CD45RO, were positively enriched for CCR7, and omitted terminally differentiated effector memory CD45RA+ cells. The sequenced sample consisted of naive CD8+ T cells sorted from blood. The chain links TRBV5-8 to TRBJ1-6; maybe TRBD1 (5 bases). The TCR sequence derives from a young man in good health. The CDR3 loop reads CASSLTGDQIYNSPLHF. The CDR3, as DNA: TGTGCCAGCAGCTTGACTGGGGACCAAATTTATAATTCACCCCTCCACTTT.